This record covers a single T cell receptor (beta chain). Its target is unknown. The data were taken from a study of identical twins. Study outcomes and limitations: Cord blood beta clonotypes present at high abundance carried fewer insertions; no such pattern appeared in memory repertoires. Because invariant MAIT and iNKT cells could be present, zero-insertion analyses could be partly confounded. In drawing conclusions, the study used cross-sectional statistical analysis and did not follow the same donors.

Trimming removed 3 bases at V and 0 bases at J, with 15 bases between. The CDR3 covers 17 residues. Germline CDR1 and CDR2: DFQATT and SNEGSKA (reference sequence). TCRdb processed the 5' RACE reads anew with MiXCR; each CDR3 protein has one entry. The repertoire holds some 460,000 distinct CDR3 sequences, 13% to 15% seen once, with roughly 0.56% in the top ten. The sample was also linked to a second study, of yellow fever vaccine responses in identical twins.

This clonotype was sampled from a young woman in good health. This chain joins TRBV20-1 and TRBJ2-6; D is perhaps TRBD1 or TRBD2 (5 bases each). The sequencing input was CD4+ T cells sorted from blood. The CDR3 DNA reads TGCAGTGCTAGCCCAGGGACCTACAACTCTGGGGCCAACGTCCTGACTTTC. This codes for CSASPGTYNSGANVLTF.